The 10 T cell receptor beta chains listed next were all sequenced from one sample in a study of blood T cells in healthy people across ages. The use of a sample-barcoded 5' primer and a J-beta primer mix characterized a second PCR of about 6 to 11 cycles. TCRdb fed the 5' RACE reads into MiXCR, producing one record per CDR3 protein. The data hold roughly 2 million distinct CDR3 sequences, with around half observed a single time. Material: blood. The receptors originated from a woman aged 40 to 49 in good health.

The chain has TRBV29-1 and TRBJ2-3; weak D call: TRBD1 (6 bases). V was clipped by 7 bases and J by 4 bases, with 12 bases between them. The CDR3 has 12 residues. From germline, CDR1 is SQVTM and CDR2 ANQGSEA. CDR3 DNA: TGCAGCGATGGACAGTTTTCAGATACGCAGTATTTT. This encodes CSDGQFSDTQYF.

This clonotype was seen a few times. V usage is TRBV20-1 and J usage is TRBJ2-5; TRBD2 might be the D (6 bases). CDR1 is DFQATT, CDR2 SNEGSKA, per germline (reference sequence). Deletions cut 0 bases from V and 9 bases from J, with 20 bases between. The CDR3 sequence is 15 residues long. The DNA of the CDR3 is TGCAGTGCTAGAGATGGTAGGGGAGGAGGGATGCCCCAGTACTTC. It encodes CSARDGRGGGMPQYF.

The chain joins TRBV28 to TRBJ1-2, with 10 bases aligning to TRBD1. Germline CDR1 MDHEN, CDR2 SYDVKM. The CDR3 extends over 14 amino acids. Losses at the gene ends were 7 bases for V and 8 bases for J; bases not matched to a gene: 10. The CDR3 sequence: CASNQAGQGYGYTF. DNA of the CDR3: TGTGCCAGCAACCAGGCGGGACAGGGGTACGGCTACACCTTC.

This clonotype was recorded only once. The rearrangement uses TRBV7-2 and TRBJ2-7; D call uncertain. This CDR3 is built from 14 residues. Trimming took off 5 bases at V and 2 bases at J, with 13 bases between the two ends. The germline V gene has CDR1 SGHTA and CDR2 FQGNSA. CDR3 protein: CASSGGRVAYEQYF. In DNA, the CDR3 is TGTGCCAGCAGCGGCGGTAGGGTGGCCTACGAGCAGTACTTC.

This chain joins TRBV7-6 and TRBJ1-2; D uncertain. V was shortened by 5 bases and J by 2 bases, with 12 bases between the two germline ends. The CDR3 contains 14 residues. Germline CDR1 and CDR2: SGHVS and FNYEAQ. The CDR3 DNA is TGTGCCAGCAGCCCCACCCGGGTAAACTATGGCTACACCTTC. Its translation: CASSPTRVNYGYTF.

The chain joins TRBV12-3 or TRBV12-4 to TRBJ1-4; a weak D match, TRBD1 (6 bases). This CDR3 has 15 residues. V was pared by 6 bases and J by 1 base, with 12 bases between. The CDR3 sequence is CASSPGVGTNEKLFF. The CDR3 coding sequence is TGTGCCAGCAGCCCAGGGGTAGGAACTAATGAAAAACTGTTTTTT.

V gene TRBV7-6 combines with J gene TRBJ2-3, with D hard to call. The CDR3 contains 16 residues. Germline CDR1 reads SGHVS; CDR2 reads FNYEAQ. V lost 1 base to trimming and J lost 6 bases, with 17 bases between them. The chain's CDR3 is CASSLVTEPRWDTQYF. CDR3 nucleotides: TGTGCCAGCAGCTTAGTCACCGAACCCCGTTGGGATACGCAGTATTTT.

This clonotype has a handful of counts. The rearrangement links TRBV7-8 to TRBJ2-1; D call uncertain. This CDR3 has 14 amino acids. Trimming took off 0 bases at V and 1 base at J, with 4 bases between the two ends. Germline CDR1 is SGHVS and CDR2 is FQNEAQ. The CDR3 nucleotides read TGTGCCAGCAGCTTAGCGGAGTCCTACAATGAGCAGTTCTTC. This sequence encodes CASSLAESYNEQFF.

The chain couples TRBV4-2 to TRBJ1-1; tentative D call: TRBD1 (6 bases). The length of the CDR3 is 18 residues. Trimming left V 1 base short and J 0 bases short, with 18 bases between. Germline V lookup: CDR1 LGHNA, CDR2 YNFKEQ. CDR3 coding DNA: TGTGCCAGCAGCCAAGTTATAGGGGGGCCTTCTCTGAACACTGAAGCTTTCTTT. Translating it yields CASSQVIGGPSLNTEAFF.

The chain is built from TRBV6-6 and TRBJ2-3, with TRBD2 matching over 8 bases. The CDR3 has 14 amino acids. The V and J ends lost 5 bases and 7 bases, in that order; junction bases with no gene match: 8. Germline CDR1 and CDR2: MNHNY and SVGAGI (reference sequence). The CDR3 nucleotides are TGTGCCAGCAGTGACCTGGGCGGGGGGTATACGCAGTATTTT. As protein: CASSDLGGGYTQYF.